What follows describes a single T cell receptor (beta chain). This clonotype showed up just a few times. The specificity of this receptor is unknown. No quality values exist for individual bases; no much larger clone is one base distant. Unsorted PBMC libraries were generated from 2 million PBMCs stored in RNAlater at -80 °C until RNA extraction. Multiple sclerosis patients were enrolled in a US clinical protocol under which disease progression was evaluated by magnetic resonance imaging. PBMCs were separated from peripheral blood using Ficoll-Hypaque density gradient centrifugation and then cryopreserved in liquid nitrogen. The source of the sample is a study of neurological immune-mediated disorders (dated by TCRdb to 2018 to 2020). Background on the whole study: Of the 35 or so multiple sclerosis patients, around 31 had relapsing-remitting MS and 3 had secondary progressive MS. Peripheral blood TCR-beta repertoires from patients with HTLV-I-associated myelopathy (HAM/TSP), patients with multiple sclerosis, and healthy controls were compared in the study using UMI-based sequencing. Longitudinal samples, technical triplicates and paired sorted CD4+ and CD8+ T-cell subsets, alongside PBMC samples, were included among the roughly 98 TCR-beta libraries. The cohort included approximately 68 subjects: approximately 14 with HAM/TSP, roughly 34 with multiple sclerosis, and approximately 20 healthy controls. Points the paper makes about the study in general: Repertoires from 18 of 34 MS patients were grouped by phylogenetic analysis into a cluster of related CDR3 sequences, suggesting a possible repertoire-level signature. No association of the MS cluster with clinical or MRI features was observed, and the need for larger cohorts was stated by the authors. No identical CDR3 amino acid sequences were shared among expanded clones across subjects, suggesting private TCR-beta repertoires in all groups. TCR clonal expansion was highest in HAM/TSP patients and lowest in MS patients, with MS patients falling below even healthy controls.

Sequences DFQATT (CDR1) and SNEGSKA (CDR2) are obtained from the germline V gene (reference sequence). The junction shows trimming of 0 bases on V and 8 bases on J, and the gene matches do not reach 8 bases of it. The CDR3 contains 16 residues, cysteine and phenylalanine counted. Kept here is only the CDR3 DNA, which spans 48 bases and is read in frame from base 1. cDNA was synthesized by template-switch 5'RACE using a primer with a 10-nucleotide random unique molecular identifier that tagged each TCR transcript. Every sequencing run yielded over 200 million TCR-beta sequences covering 15-18 subjects. The RNeasy kit was used for extraction of total RNA. Using the KAPA Real-time Library Amplification kit, TCR-beta VDJ regions were amplified with primers for the TCR constant region and the 5'RACE anchor. Sample indexes and Illumina adaptors were added in a first PCR, after which library yield was increased in a second PCR. After purification with Ampure beads, the TCR product of roughly 650 bp was size-selected on a 2% E-gel SizeSelection system. Before pooling, library quality was assessed on a Bioanalyzer, concentration was determined with Qubit, and library quantification was performed with the Kapa Library Quantification kit. Paired-end 2 x 150 bp sequencing of the libraries was performed on an Illumina HiSeq 2500. To increase sequence diversity, roughly 24-32% phiX was spiked into each library pool. Concerning the study's data processing: The quality-filtered reads were processed with the UMI-based MiGEC pipeline, whose error correction step removed more than 85% of the raw TCR sequences. IMGT germline references were used for aligning VDJ genes, and each clonotype was defined as a unique CDR3 amino acid sequence together with its V-J genes. Clonal expansion, Shannon diversity and CDR3 relatedness were evaluated with VDJtools (CalcPairwiseDistances, ClusterSamples), while phylogenetic trees were built in CLCbio workbench. Clones with at least 8 unique UMIs were defined as expanded, with this threshold being based on coefficient-of-variation modelling across technical triplicates. TCRdb reanalyzed the raw reads on its own, using fastp at Q25 for trimming and MiXCR for clone calling, and kept in-frame beta chains. Rows with one shared CDR3 protein collapse into an entry with the most common genes and DNA. The V and J calls come from TCRdb's annotation, not from the publication. In this sample the table shows about 92,000 distinct CDR3 sequences, 3% to 4% of which occur a single time. Of the sample, less than 3.5% is held by the ten largest clones.

The sequenced sample was PBMCs. The rearranged segments are TRBV20-1 and TRBJ1-6; 9 middle bases align to TRBD1. This clonotype was sampled from a woman between 45 and 65 years old with multiple sclerosis. The nucleotide sequence reads as follows: TGCAGTGCTAGAGATCATGGACAGGGGAACTATTCACCCCTCCACTTT. Its product reads: CSARDHGQGNYSPLHF.